This T cell receptor (beta chain) was found in a study of cytomegalovirus exposure and HLA in healthy donors. The PCR used 60 Vbeta and 13 Jbeta primers. TCRdb keeps only in-frame clones here, not all; method: immunoSEQ multiplex PCR. The sample records about 160,000 clones, about four fifths being singletons. Germline CDR1 is LNHDA and CDR2 is SQIVND (reference sequence). The CDR3 is 13 amino acids. V lost 8 bases to trimming and J lost 5 bases, with 16 bases between them. The chain recombines TRBV19 with TRBJ2-7; D is uncertain. The sequencing input was PBMCs. This receptor was taken from a man aged 50-60 years in good health and CMV-seropositive. In DNA, the CDR3 is TGTGCCAGTTCCCTAGGCCGGTTAAACGAGCAGTACTTC. Translating it yields CASSLGRLNEQYF. The complete variable domain, with remaining parts taken from reference TRBV19 and TRBJ2-7, reads DGGITQSPKYLFRKEGQNVTLSCEQNLNHDAMYWYRQDPGQGLRLIYYSQIVNDFQKGDIAEGYSVSREKKESFPLTVTSAQKNPTAFYLCASSLGRLNEQYFGPGTRLTVT.